The 28 T cell receptor beta chains listed next were all sequenced from one sample in a study of OX40 agonist ivuxolimab in advanced cancers. Clones were read by immunoSEQ multiplex PCR, and TCRdb kept only the in-frame ones, dropping some. The sample lists roughly 100,000 clones, around 90% seen once, with just under 0.8% in the top ten. Specimen: CD4+ or CD8+ T cells sorted from blood, collected in a trial of the OX40 agonist ivuxolimab. These TCRs come from an adult with an advanced solid tumor such as melanoma, head and neck, liver or kidney cancer.

The rearrangement links TRBV25-1 to TRBJ2-7, with 7 bases matching TRBD1. This CDR3 is built from 13 residues. V lost 8 bases, J lost 2 bases, and 6 bases stayed unmatched. Germline V gives CDR1 MGHDK, CDR2 SYGVNS. CDR3 region: CASSNQGAYEQYF. In DNA form, the CDR3 reads TGTGCCAGCTCAAACCAGGGGGCCTACGAGCAGTACTTC.

This clone was seen only once. The chain couples TRBV5-1 to TRBJ1-6, with D maybe TRBD1 (6 bases). Germline V gives CDR1 SGHRS, CDR2 YFSETQ. Trimming took 0 bases from V and 8 from J, leaving 9 bases between them. CDR3 length equals 14 residues. In nucleotides, the CDR3 is TGCGCCAGCAGCTTGGGACAGGCTCATTCACCCCTCCACTTT. It yields the protein CASSLGQAHSPLHF.

The V call is TRBV30, the J call TRBJ1-6, with 8 bases matching TRBD1. The CDR3 sequence is 16 residues long. Germline lookup yields CDR1 GTSNPN and CDR2 SVGIG (reference sequence). V dropped 5 bases and J dropped 1; count of bases not matched to a gene: 7. CDR3 sequence reads: CAWRPGGRSYNSPLHF. For the CDR3, the DNA is TGTGCCTGGCGCCCAGGGGGCAGGTCCTATAATTCACCCCTCCACTTT.

This clone occurred once. The chain is built from TRBV6-1 and TRBJ2-5; D unclear. The CDR3 extends over 15 amino acids. Germline values: CDR1 MNHNS, CDR2 SASEGT. Trimming left V 3 bases short and J 1 base short, with 12 bases between. The CDR3 loop reads CASSDELSFQETQYF. In nucleotides, the CDR3 is TGTGCCAGCAGTGATGAGTTATCGTTCCAAGAGACCCAGTACTTC.

The chain is built from TRBV28 and TRBJ2-4; D gene uncertain. In germline, CDR1 is MDHEN, CDR2 SYDVKM. The V end was cut by 5 bases, the J end by 1 base, with 9 bases between. This CDR3 contains 14 residues. CDR3 in amino acids: CASSGSGAKNIQYF. DNA of the CDR3: TGTGCCAGCAGTGGCTCTGGGGCCAAAAACATTCAGTACTTC.

The chain uses TRBV27 and TRBJ2-3; maybe TRBD2 (6 bases). Germline V CDR1 and CDR2: MNHEY, SMNVEV (reference sequence). This CDR3 has 15 amino acids. V was cut by 6 bases and J by 4 bases, with 17 bases left in between. The CDR3 DNA follows: TGTGCCAGCAGCATAGCGCGGGGCCTGCCAGATACGCAGTATTTT. Residues: CASSIARGLPDTQYF.

This chain uses TRBV7-3 with TRBJ1-2; unclear D gene. This CDR3 region has 13 residues. Trimming took 0 bases from V and 8 from J, leaving 10 bases between them. Germline CDR1 is SGHTA and CDR2 is FQGTGA. The chain's CDR3 is CASSLTGGVGYTF. The CDR3, as DNA: TGTGCCAGCAGCTTAACGGGCGGGGTAGGCTACACCTTC. The entire variable domain, with the rest obtained from reference TRBV7-3 and TRBJ1-2, is as follows: GAGVSQTPSNKVTEKGKYVELRCDPISGHTALYWYRQSLGQGPEFLIYFQGTGAADDSGLPNDRFFAVRPEGSVSTLKIQRTERGDSAVYLCASSLTGGVGYTFGSGTRLTVV.

The chain links TRBV13 to TRBJ1-6; tentative D call: TRBD1 (5 bases). CDR3 length: 17 amino acids. The ends were cut back, 6 bases at V and 0 bases at J, with 15 bases in the middle. Germline V gives CDR1 PRHDT, CDR2 FYEKMQ (reference sequence). CDR3: CASSRTPLSSYNSPLHF. CDR3 DNA: TGTGCCAGCAGTCGGACACCCCTGAGCTCCTATAATTCACCCCTCCACTTT. Full variable domain (outside the CDR3, taken from reference TRBV13 and TRBJ1-6): AAGVIQSPRHLIKEKRETATLKCYPIPRHDTVYWYQQGPGQDPQFLISFYEKMQSDKGSIPDRFSAQQFSDYHSELNMSSLELGDSALYFCASSRTPLSSYNSPLHFGNGTRLTVT.

The rearrangement uses TRBV9 and TRBJ2-7, with 8 bases that match TRBD2. CDR1 SGDLS and CDR2 YYNGEE come from the germline V gene. The CDR3 loop spans 17 amino acids. The ends lost 4 bases at V and 0 bases at J; junction bases unmatched: 12. CDR3 DNA: TGTGCCAGCAGCAGGGGAGCTAGCGGGCGTGGCTCCTACGAGCAGTACTTC. Its translation is CASSRGASGRGSYEQYF. The entire variable domain, with the rest obtained from reference TRBV9 and TRBJ2-7, is as follows: DSGVTQTPKHLITATGQRVTLRCSPRSGDLSVYWYQQSLDQGLQFLIQYYNGEERAKGNILERFSAQQFPDLHSELNLSSLELGDSALYFCASSRGASGRGSYEQYFGPGTRLTVT.

This clone was seen a single time. The chain carries TRBV4-3 and TRBJ2-5; no clear D. CDR1 is LGHNA, CDR2 YSLEER, per germline. V lost 5 bases, J lost 2 bases, and 9 bases lay in between. There are 13 residues in the CDR3. The CDR3 region is CASSLLHQETQYF. As DNA, the CDR3 is TGCGCCAGCAGCTTACTACATCAAGAGACCCAGTACTTC.

This clone was recorded only once. V gene TRBV14 combines with J gene TRBJ1-1, with 7 bases fitting TRBD1. The CDR3 extends over 16 amino acids. Germline V gene sequence: CDR1 SGHDN, CDR2 FVKESK. J lost 0 bases, V lost 5 bases, and 9 bases had no gene match. The CDR3 DNA sequence: TGTGCCAGCAGCGAAGCGGGACAGTCAATGAACACTGAAGCTTTCTTT. The encoded protein is CASSEAGQSMNTEAFF.

The chain carries TRBV9 and TRBJ1-6; D may be TRBD1 (5 bases). The CDR3 is made up of 15 amino acids. The V and J ends lost 0 bases and 5 bases respectively, with 9 bases between them. CDR1 and CDR2 from the germline V gene are SGDLS and YYNGEE. The CDR3 region is CASSVGGRDNSPLHF. CDR3 nucleotide sequence: TGTGCCAGCAGCGTAGGCGGCAGGGATAATTCACCCCTCCACTTT. The entire variable domain, with the rest obtained from reference TRBV9 and TRBJ1-6, is as follows: DSGVTQTPKHLITATGQRVTLRCSPRSGDLSVYWYQQSLDQGLQFLIQYYNGEERAKGNILERFSAQQFPDLHSELNLSSLELGDSALYFCASSVGGRDNSPLHFGNGTRLTVT.

This chain links TRBV11-2 with TRBJ2-5; 11 nucleotides align to TRBD2. J was trimmed by 5 bases and V by 4 bases; bases with no gene match: 6. There are 15 residues in the CDR3. Germline V gene data show CDR1 as SGHAT and CDR2 as FQNNGV. The CDR3 region is CASSSYSGGAETQYF. Written as DNA, the CDR3 is TGTGCCAGCAGCTCGTATAGCGGGGGGGCGGAGACCCAGTACTTC.

The chain combines TRBV12-5 with TRBJ2-5; no definite D call. The CDR3 is 13 residues long. The germline V gene has CDR1 LGHNT and CDR2 FRNRAP. The V and J ends lost 6 bases and 3 bases respectively, with 11 bases between them. This CDR3 is CASGPGREETQYF. CDR3 DNA: TGTGCTAGTGGCCCCGGACGTGAAGAGACCCAGTACTTC. The whole variable domain, filled in from reference TRBV12-5 and TRBJ2-5, reads DARVTQTPRHKVTEMGQEVTMRCQPILGHNTVFWYRQTMMQGLELLAYFRNRAPLDDSGMPKDRFSAEMPDATLATLKIQPSEPRDSAVYFCASGPGREETQYFGPGTRLLVL.

This chain connects TRBV6-6 to TRBJ1-2; D gene ambiguous. V lost 5 bases and J 2 bases, leaving 9 bases between the germline ends. The germline CDR1 and CDR2 sequences are MNHNY and SVGAGI (reference sequence). The CDR3 is made up of 13 amino acids. CDR3 sequence reads: CASSPNWNYGYTF. In DNA form, the CDR3 reads TGTGCCAGCAGTCCGAACTGGAACTATGGCTACACCTTC.

In nucleotides, the CDR3 is TGTGCCAGCTCACCCCGGACGGTTGCGGGAGATACGCAGTATTTT. The encoded protein is CASSPRTVAGDTQYF. V is TRBV18 and J is TRBJ2-3, with a weak D call TRBD2 (5 bases). CDR3 length equals 15 residues. Trimming shortened V by 3 bases and J by 5 bases, and 15 bases separated the two germline ends. Germline V gene lookup returns CDR1 KGHSH and CDR2 LQKENI. The whole variable domain, filled in from reference TRBV18 and TRBJ2-3, reads NAGVMQNPRHLVRRRGQEARLRCSPMKGHSHVYWYRQLPEEGLKFMVYLQKENIIDESGMPKERFSAEFPKEGPSILRIQQVVRGDSAAYFCASSPRTVAGDTQYFGPGTRLTVL.

V and J are TRBV10-3 and TRBJ1-1; TRBD1 matches 7 bases. The CDR3 consists of 15 residues. Per the germline V gene, CDR1 is ENHRY and CDR2 is SYGVKD. With V trimmed by 10 bases and J by 0 bases, 11 bases remained unmatched. This chain's CDR3 is CATGPRDSMNTEAFF. The CDR3 DNA reads TGTGCCACCGGCCCCAGGGACAGCATGAACACTGAAGCTTTCTTT.

The genes are TRBV5-1 and TRBJ2-2, with D possibly TRBD1 on 5 matching bases. The CDR3 is made up of 15 amino acids. Looked up from germline, CDR1 is SGHRS and CDR2 is YFSETQ. The V and J ends lost 0 bases and 3 bases respectively, with 9 bases between them. The CDR3 loop reads CASSLGGLDTGELFF. The CDR3 DNA reads as TGCGCCAGCAGCTTGGGGGGCCTCGACACCGGGGAGCTGTTTTTT.

J is TRBJ2-5 and V is TRBV6-1; 7 bases are a match to TRBD2. The germline V gene encodes CDR1 MNHNS and CDR2 SASEGT. J was trimmed by 4 bases and V by 5 bases; bases with no gene match: 10. The CDR3 extends over 15 amino acids. The chain's CDR3 is CASSPDGRRGETQYF. The CDR3, as DNA: TGTGCCAGCAGTCCCGACGGGAGGAGGGGAGAGACCCAGTACTTC.

V is TRBV28 and J is TRBJ1-5; D unclear. V dropped 2 bases and J dropped 6 bases, with 8 bases sitting between them. The CDR3 has 13 residues. CDR1 MDHEN and CDR2 SYDVKM come from the germline V gene. CDR3 in amino acids: CASSLKGFQPQHF. The CDR3 bases are TGTGCCAGCAGTTTAAAGGGATTTCAGCCCCAGCATTTT.

This chain uses TRBV19 with TRBJ2-7; 7 bases line up with TRBD2. This CDR3 spans 15 amino acids. Trimming removed 1 base from V and 0 bases from J; junction bases left unmatched: 3. In germline, CDR1 is LNHDA, CDR2 SQIVND (reference sequence). Here the CDR3 DNA reads TGTGCCAGTAGTATAGCGGGGGGAGACTCCTACGAGCAGTACTTC. It codes for CASSIAGGDSYEQYF.

The rearrangement uses TRBV28 and TRBJ2-5; possibly TRBD1 or TRBD2 for D (6 bases each). Trimming shortened V by 7 bases and J by 5 bases, and 17 bases separated the two germline ends. The CDR3 consists of 14 residues. In germline, CDR1 is MDHEN, CDR2 SYDVKM. CDR3 in amino acids: CASNSGGAGETQYF. The CDR3 bases are TGTGCCAGCAATTCCGGGGGCGCGGGGGAGACCCAGTACTTC.

The table lists this clone with a count of one. The chain carries TRBV5-1 and TRBJ2-5, with D maybe TRBD2 (6 bases). V was shortened by 0 bases and J by 3 bases, with 12 bases between the two germline ends. This CDR3 region has 15 residues. Germline loops: CDR1 SGHRS, CDR2 YFSETQ. CDR3 sequence (DNA): TGCGCCAGCAGCTTGGCCGGCCGCGGGGAAGAGACCCAGTACTTC. It yields the protein CASSLAGRGEETQYF.

The CDR3 loop is CASSESGGGVSPLHF. CDR3 coding DNA: TGCGCCAGCAGTGAGTCGGGAGGGGGGGTCTCACCCCTCCACTTT. The chain combines TRBV10-2 with TRBJ1-6, with D possibly matching TRBD1 (6 bases). The germline V gene has CDR1 WSHSY and CDR2 SAAADI. V lost 0 bases and J 10 bases, leaving 13 bases between the germline ends. This CDR3 has 15 amino acids.

The chain carries TRBV14 and TRBJ2-4; TRBD1 aligns across 7 bases. The V segment lost 4 bases and the J segment 8 bases; nucleotides outside the gene matches: 14. The CDR3 loop spans 16 amino acids. Germline CDR1 and CDR2: SGHDN and FVKESK. CDR3 protein: CASSPEKQGWGDIQYF. The CDR3 coding sequence is TGTGCCAGCAGCCCGGAAAAACAGGGGTGGGGTGACATTCAGTACTTC.

The V call is TRBV27, the J call TRBJ1-5; unclear D gene. CDR1 and CDR2 from the germline V gene are MNHEY and SMNVEV (reference sequence). The V end was cut by 3 bases, the J end by 6 bases, with 6 bases between. The CDR3 runs 12 residues. CDR3 in amino acids: CASSFGGQPQHF. The DNA of the CDR3 is TGTGCCAGCAGTTTCGGAGGTCAGCCCCAGCATTTT.

The chain couples TRBV7-2 to TRBJ2-7; a possible D gene is TRBD2 (9 bases). V was trimmed by 4 bases and J by 4 bases, leaving 26 bases between them. Germline V gene lookup returns CDR1 SGHTA and CDR2 FQGNSA. This CDR3 region has 18 residues. CDR3 loop: CASSSPGGGGAKWYEQYF. CDR3 in DNA: TGTGCCAGCAGCTCCCCAGGGGGCGGGGGGGCAAAGTGGTACGAGCAGTACTTC.

This chain links TRBV28 with TRBJ2-4; TRBD2 matches at 7 bases. The CDR3 has 16 amino acids. CDR1 is MDHEN, CDR2 SYDVKM, per germline. V dropped 4 bases and J dropped 9; count of bases not matched to a gene: 15. CDR3 coding DNA: TGTGCCAGCAGTTCCTCGGGGGGAGGCAGGGCTCCCATTCAGTACTTC. Its translation: CASSSSGGGRAPIQYF.